Sequencing of this T cell receptor (beta chain) was carried out in a study of T cell responses to AZD1222 COVID-19 vaccine. For the study at large: Whether given at about 4 or about 12 weeks, second doses were pooled.

The V end was cut by 5 bases, the J end by 5 bases, with 16 bases between. Germline values: CDR1 SGHVS, CDR2 FQNEAQ. CDR3 length: 15 amino acids. Points on this clone: No antigen is known for it.

TCRdb's copy holds only in-frame clones and misses some; the assay was immunoSEQ multiplex PCR. Of over 120,000 clones detected, 93% appear once; the ten largest clones hold over 4%. Findings and limits, study-wide: Sampling captured repertoires only after the peak T cell response. Reports indicate that nearly half of spike-specific TCRs are directed at unmutated variant regions. Only a handful of AZD1222 recipients, roughly 6 in all, had baseline seropositivity.

Sequences were derived from peripheral blood, sampled on day 0 of AZD1222 vaccination. This clonotype was sampled from an adult in good health. V usage is TRBV7-8 and J usage is TRBJ1-5; D possibly corresponds to TRBD1 (5 bases). CDR3 DNA: TGTGCCAGCAGCCCGAGGTTGGGGGGTTATCAGCCCCAGCATTTT. Translating it yields CASSPRLGGYQPQHF. The full variable domain, completed using reference TRBV7-8 and TRBJ1-5, is GAGVSQSPRYKVAKRGQDVALRCDPISGHVSLFWYQQALGQGPEFLTYFQNEAQLDKSGLPSDRFFAERPEGSVSTLKIQRTQQEDSAVYLCASSPRLGGYQPQHFGDGTRLSIL.